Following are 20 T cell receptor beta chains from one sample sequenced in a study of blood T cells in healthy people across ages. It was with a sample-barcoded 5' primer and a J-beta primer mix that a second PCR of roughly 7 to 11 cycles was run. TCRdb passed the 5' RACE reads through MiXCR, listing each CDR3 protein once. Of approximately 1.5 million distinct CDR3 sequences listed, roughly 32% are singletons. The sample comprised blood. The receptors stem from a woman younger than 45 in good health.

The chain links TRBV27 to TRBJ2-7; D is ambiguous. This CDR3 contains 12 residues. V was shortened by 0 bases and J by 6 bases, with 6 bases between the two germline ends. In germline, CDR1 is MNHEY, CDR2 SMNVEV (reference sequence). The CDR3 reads CASSLSPSEQYF. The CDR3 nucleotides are TGTGCCAGCAGTTTATCCCCTTCCGAGCAGTACTTC.

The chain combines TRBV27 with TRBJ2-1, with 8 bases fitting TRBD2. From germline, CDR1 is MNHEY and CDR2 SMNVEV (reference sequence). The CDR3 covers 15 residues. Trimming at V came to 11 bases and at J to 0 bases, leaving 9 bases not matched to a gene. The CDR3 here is CAGTFGGGSYNEQFF. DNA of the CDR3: TGTGCCGGCACCTTCGGGGGGGGCTCCTACAATGAGCAGTTCTTC.

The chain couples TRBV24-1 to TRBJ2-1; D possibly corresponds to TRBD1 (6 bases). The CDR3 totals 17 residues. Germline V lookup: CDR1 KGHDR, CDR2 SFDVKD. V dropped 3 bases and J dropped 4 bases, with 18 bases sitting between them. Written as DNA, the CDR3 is TGTGCCACCAGTGATGTCATTCAGGGGTCCTTATACAATGAGCAGTTCTTC. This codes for CATSDVIQGSLYNEQFF.

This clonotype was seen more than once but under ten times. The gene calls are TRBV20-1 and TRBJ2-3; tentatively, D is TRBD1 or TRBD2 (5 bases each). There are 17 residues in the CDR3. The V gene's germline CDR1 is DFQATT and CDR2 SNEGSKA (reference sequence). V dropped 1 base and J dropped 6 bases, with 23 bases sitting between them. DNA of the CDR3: TGCAGTGCTAGAGGAAACACCGCCGGGACCTCGTGGGATACGCAGTATTTT. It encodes CSARGNTAGTSWDTQYF.

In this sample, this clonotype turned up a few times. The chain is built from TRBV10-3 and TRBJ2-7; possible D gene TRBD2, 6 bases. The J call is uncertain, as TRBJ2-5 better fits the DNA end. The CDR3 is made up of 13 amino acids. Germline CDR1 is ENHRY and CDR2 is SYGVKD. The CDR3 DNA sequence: TGTGCCATCAGTGCGGGGGACCGGGAGACCCAGTACTTC. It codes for CAISAGDRETQYF.

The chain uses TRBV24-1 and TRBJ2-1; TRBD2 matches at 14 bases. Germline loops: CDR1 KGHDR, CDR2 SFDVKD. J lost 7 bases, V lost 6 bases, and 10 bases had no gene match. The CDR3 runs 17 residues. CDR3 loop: CATSTRTSGRYGNEQFF. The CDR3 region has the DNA TGTGCCACCAGTACCCGGACTAGCGGGAGGTATGGAAATGAGCAGTTCTTC.

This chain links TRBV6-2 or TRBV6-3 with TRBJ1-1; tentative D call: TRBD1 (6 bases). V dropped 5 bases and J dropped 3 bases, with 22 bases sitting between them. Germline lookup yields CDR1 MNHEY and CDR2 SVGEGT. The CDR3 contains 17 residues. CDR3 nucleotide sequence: TGTGCCAGCAGTACTACAGGGACCCTAACCTCAGACACTGAAGCTTTCTTT. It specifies CASSTTGTLTSDTEAFF.

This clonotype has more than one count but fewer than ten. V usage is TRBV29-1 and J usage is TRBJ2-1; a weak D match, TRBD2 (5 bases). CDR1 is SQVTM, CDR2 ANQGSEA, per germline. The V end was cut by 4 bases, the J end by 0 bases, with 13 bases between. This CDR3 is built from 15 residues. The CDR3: CSVVLDFGSYNEQFF. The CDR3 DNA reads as TGCAGCGTTGTTTTGGACTTCGGCTCCTACAATGAGCAGTTCTTC.

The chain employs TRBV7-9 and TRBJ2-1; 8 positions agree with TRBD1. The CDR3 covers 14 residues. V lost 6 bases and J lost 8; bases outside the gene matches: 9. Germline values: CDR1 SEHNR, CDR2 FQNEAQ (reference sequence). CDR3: CASRRGQGLDEQFF. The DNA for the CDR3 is TGTGCCAGCAGACGCGGACAGGGCCTAGATGAGCAGTTCTTC.

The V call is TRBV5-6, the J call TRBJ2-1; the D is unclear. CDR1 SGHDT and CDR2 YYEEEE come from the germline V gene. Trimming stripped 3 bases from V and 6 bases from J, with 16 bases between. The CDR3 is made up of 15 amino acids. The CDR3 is CASSYLSHLCNEQFF. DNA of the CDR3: TGTGCCAGCAGCTACCTCTCTCATTTATGCAATGAGCAGTTCTTC.

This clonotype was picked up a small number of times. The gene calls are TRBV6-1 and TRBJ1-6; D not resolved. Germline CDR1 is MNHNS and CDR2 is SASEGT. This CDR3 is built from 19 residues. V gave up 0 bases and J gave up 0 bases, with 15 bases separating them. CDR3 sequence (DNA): TGTGCCAGCAGTGAAGCCCCGTTGCACACTGGCTCCTATAATTCACCCCTCCACTTT. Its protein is CASSEAPLHTGSYNSPLHF.

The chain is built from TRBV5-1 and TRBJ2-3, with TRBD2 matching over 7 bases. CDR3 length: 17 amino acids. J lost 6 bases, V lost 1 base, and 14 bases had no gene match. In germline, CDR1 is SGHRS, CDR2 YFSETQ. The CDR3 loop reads CASSLFGGGGEADTQYF. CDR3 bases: TGCGCCAGCAGCTTGTTCGGCGGCGGGGGAGAAGCGGATACGCAGTATTTT.

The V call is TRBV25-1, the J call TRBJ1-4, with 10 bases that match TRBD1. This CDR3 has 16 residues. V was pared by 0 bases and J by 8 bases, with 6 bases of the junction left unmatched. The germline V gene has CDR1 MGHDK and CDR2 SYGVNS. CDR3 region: CASSEYGQGVLEKLFF. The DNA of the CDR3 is TGTGCCAGCAGTGAATATGGACAGGGGGTACTCGAAAAACTGTTTTTT. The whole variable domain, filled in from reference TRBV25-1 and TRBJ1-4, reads EADIYQTPRYLVIGTGKKITLECSQTMGHDKMYWYQQDPGMELHLIHYSYGVNSTEKGDLSSESTVSRIRTEHFPLTLESARPSHTSQYLCASSEYGQGVLEKLFFGSGTQLSVL.

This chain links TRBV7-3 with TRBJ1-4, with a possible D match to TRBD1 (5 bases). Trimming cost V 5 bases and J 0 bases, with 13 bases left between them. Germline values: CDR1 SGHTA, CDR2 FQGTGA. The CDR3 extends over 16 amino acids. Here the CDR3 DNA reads TGTGCCAGCAGCGCCCGAGACAGTGCAACTAATGAAAAACTGTTTTTT. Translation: CASSARDSATNEKLFF.

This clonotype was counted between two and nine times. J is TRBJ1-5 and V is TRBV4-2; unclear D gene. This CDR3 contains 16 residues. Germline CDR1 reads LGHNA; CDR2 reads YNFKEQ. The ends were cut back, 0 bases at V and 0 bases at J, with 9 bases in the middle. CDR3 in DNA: TGTGCCAGCAGCCAAGAGGGCCAGAATAGCAATCAGCCCCAGCATTTT. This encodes CASSQEGQNSNQPQHF.

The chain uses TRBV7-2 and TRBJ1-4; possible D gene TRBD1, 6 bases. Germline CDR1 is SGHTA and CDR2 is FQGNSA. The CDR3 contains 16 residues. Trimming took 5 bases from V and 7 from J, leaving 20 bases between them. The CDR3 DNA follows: TGTGCCAGCAGCCCGGCGCTGGGGGGGGGCGGTGAAAAACTGTTTTTT. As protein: CASSPALGGGGEKLFF.

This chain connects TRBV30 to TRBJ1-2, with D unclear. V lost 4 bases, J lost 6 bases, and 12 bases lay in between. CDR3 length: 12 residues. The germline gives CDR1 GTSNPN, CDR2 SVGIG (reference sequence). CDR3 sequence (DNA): TGTGCCTGGAATGGAGTTAAGAATGGCTACACCTTC. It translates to CAWNGVKNGYTF.

This chain's CDR3 is CASSSGAGVRTDTQYF. The CDR3 region has the DNA TGTGCCAGCAGTTCGGGAGCGGGAGTACGAACAGATACGCAGTATTTT. This chain links TRBV11-2 with TRBJ2-3, with 8 nucleotides matching TRBD2. J gave up 3 bases and V 6 bases, and 11 bases lay outside the gene matches. Germline V lookup: CDR1 SGHAT, CDR2 FQNNGV. CDR3 length equals 16 residues.

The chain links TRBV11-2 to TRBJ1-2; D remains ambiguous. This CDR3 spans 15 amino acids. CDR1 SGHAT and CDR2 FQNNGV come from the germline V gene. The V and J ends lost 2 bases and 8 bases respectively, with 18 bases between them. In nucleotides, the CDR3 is TGTGCCAGCAGCTTACCGGATTCGGGCTCCGACGGCTACACCTTC. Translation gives CASSLPDSGSDGYTF.

The CDR3 loop reads CASSLDRVPKNIQYF. CDR3 in DNA: TGCGCCAGCAGCTTGGATCGGGTTCCCAAAAACATTCAGTACTTC. V gene TRBV5-1 combines with J gene TRBJ2-4; D remains ambiguous. The ends were cut back, 0 bases at V and 2 bases at J, with 9 bases in the middle. Germline loops: CDR1 SGHRS, CDR2 YFSETQ. This CDR3 is built from 15 residues.